Listed here are 14 T cell receptor beta chains from one sample, sequenced in a study of blood T cell repertoires in COVID-19. Sequenced by immunoSEQ multiplex PCR; TCRdb stores in-frame clones only, minus some. The sample yields 150,000 to 200,000 clones, 87% seen once. Source material: PBMCs or T cells enriched from blood (not recorded which). Receptors originate from a human donor with acute COVID-19. The donor label of this sample is uncertain.

This clone has a handful of counts. This chain links TRBV7-8 with TRBJ2-1, with TRBD2 as a possible D gene (5 bases). The CDR3 runs to 12 residues. Germline-derived CDR1 and CDR2 are SGHVS and FQNEAQ. The germline V and J ends were trimmed by 4 bases and 9 bases, with 10 bases remaining between them. CDR3 bases: TGTGCCAGCAGCTCACCCCGGGGTGAGCAGTTCTTC. This translates into CASSSPRGEQFF.

This chain connects TRBV3-1 (or the pseudogene TRBV3-2) to TRBJ1-3, with no clear D. This CDR3 is 18 amino acids long. From germline, CDR1 is LGHDT and CDR2 YNNKEL (reference sequence). Trimming removed 0 bases from V and 0 bases from J, with 15 bases in between. CDR3 in amino acids: CASSQEPFLDSSGNTIYF. The CDR3 coding sequence is TGTGCCAGCAGCCAAGAACCATTCCTCGACTCCTCTGGAAACACCATATATTTT.

The J gene is TRBJ2-7, the V gene TRBV7-7; 9 nucleotides line up with TRBD1. The CDR3 extends over 15 amino acids. J was trimmed by 5 bases and V by 5 bases; bases with no gene match: 10. Germline assignment: CDR1 SSHAT and CDR2 FNYEAQ (reference sequence). This chain's CDR3 is CASSPGTGSGHEQYF. The CDR3 nucleotides read TGTGCCAGCAGCCCCGGGACAGGGTCGGGCCACGAGCAGTACTTC.

This chain uses TRBV15 with TRBJ2-3; D possibly corresponds to TRBD2 (7 bases). CDR3 length: 15 residues. Germline V gene sequence: CDR1 LNHNV, CDR2 YYDKDF (reference sequence). Trimming stripped 9 bases from V and 1 base from J, with 17 bases between. The CDR3 loop is CATRLGGEGTDTQYF. CDR3 in DNA: TGTGCCACTAGATTAGGGGGGGAGGGCACAGATACGCAGTATTTT.

The chain combines TRBV3-1 (or the pseudogene TRBV3-2) with TRBJ2-7; TRBD1 matches 11 bases. CDR1 is LGHDT, CDR2 YNNKEL, per germline (reference sequence). V lost 6 bases and J lost 4; bases outside the gene matches: 14. CDR3 length: 17 amino acids. DNA of the CDR3: TGTGCCAGCAGTCCCTTCGGACAGGGGGCTTCCCATTACGAGCAGTACTTC. It translates to CASSPFGQGASHYEQYF.

This clone was detected a few times. The J gene is TRBJ1-1, the V gene TRBV6-5, with 7 bases aligning to TRBD1. Germline CDR1 is MNHEY and CDR2 is SVGAGI. This CDR3 spans 14 amino acids. After removal of 6 bases from V and 1 base from J, the junction contained 5 bases not matched to a gene. Here the CDR3 DNA reads TGTGCCAGCAGCCTATGGGACAGGAACACTGAAGCTTTCTTT. It is translated as CASSLWDRNTEAFF.

The chain links TRBV7-9 to TRBJ1-2, with 8 bases aligning to TRBD1. CDR1 and CDR2 from the germline V gene are SEHNR and FQNEAQ (reference sequence). The CDR3 length is 15 residues. J was trimmed by 8 bases and V by 5 bases; bases with no gene match: 13. As DNA, the CDR3 is TGTGCCAGCAGCCCCCTCTCGACAGGGGAGGGAGGCTACACCTTC. Protein: CASSPLSTGEGGYTF.

This chain links TRBV4-2 with TRBJ2-2; TRBD2 aligns across 9 bases. This CDR3 is built from 17 residues. Germline V lookup: CDR1 LGHNA, CDR2 YNFKEQ. The V segment lost 4 bases and the J segment 4 bases; nucleotides outside the gene matches: 10. The CDR3 nucleotides read TGTGCCAGCAGCCCCCCCGACGGACTAGCGAGCACCGGGGAGCTGTTTTTT. Protein product: CASSPPDGLASTGELFF.

J is TRBJ1-4 and V is TRBV6-5; possibly TRBD1 for D (6 bases). CDR1 is MNHEY and CDR2 is SVGAGI in the germline V gene. CDR3 length: 12 amino acids. The ends were cut back, 6 bases at V and 12 bases at J, with 14 bases in the middle. This CDR3 is CASSPVGGELFF. CDR3 sequence (DNA): TGTGCCAGCAGCCCCGTAGGGGGGGAACTGTTTTTT.

In its sample, this clone was seen a few times. The J gene is TRBJ2-7, the V gene TRBV12-3 or TRBV12-4; 7 bases fit TRBD2. This CDR3 has 12 residues. Trimming at V came to 3 bases and at J to 9 bases, leaving 5 bases not matched to a gene. The DNA of the CDR3 is TGTGCCAGCAGTTTCGGGACGGGGGGGCAGTACTTC. This gives the protein CASSFGTGGQYF.

This clone was seen only a few times. CDR3 coding DNA: TGTGCTAGTGGTTTAGGGACTCCAAATGAGCAGTTCTTC. Translated, it gives CASGLGTPNEQFF. The V call is TRBV12-5, the J call TRBJ2-1, with D perhaps TRBD2 (6 bases). V lost 3 bases and J lost 7, with 10 bases in between. The CDR3 totals 13 residues. Germline V gene sequence: CDR1 LGHNT, CDR2 FRNRAP.

The rearrangement links TRBV9 to TRBJ2-1; D is unclear. This CDR3 contains 15 residues. With 4 bases removed from V and 0 bases from J, the gap between germline ends came to 11 bases. Germline V gene data show CDR1 as SGDLS and CDR2 as YYNGEE. The CDR3 DNA follows: TGTGCCAGCAGCCGCCAGGTTAGCTCCTACAATGAGCAGTTCTTC. Translated, it gives CASSRQVSSYNEQFF.

This rearrangement joins TRBV18 to TRBJ1-1; D gene unclear. The CDR3 runs to 13 residues. The V gene's germline CDR1 is KGHSH and CDR2 LQKENI. V gave up 5 bases and J gave up 5 bases, with 12 bases separating them. CDR3 nucleotide sequence: TGTGCCAGCTCAGTGGCGGGGTCGACTGAAGCTTTCTTT. Amino acids: CASSVAGSTEAFF. The whole variable domain, remainder taken from reference TRBV18 and TRBJ1-1, is NAGVMQNPRHLVRRRGQEARLRCSPMKGHSHVYWYRQLPEEGLKFMVYLQKENIIDESGMPKERFSAEFPKEGPSILRIQQVVRGDSAAYFCASSVAGSTEAFFGQGTRLTVV.

The J gene is TRBJ1-3, the V gene TRBV7-3, with a tentative D call TRBD1 (6 bases). Trimming pared 5 bases from V and 8 bases from J, leaving 19 bases between. This CDR3 spans 15 amino acids. Germline V CDR1 and CDR2: SGHTA, FQGTGA. CDR3 in DNA: TGTGCCAGCAGCCTAGGGGGTACCGGCAGTCACACCATATATTTT. This gives the protein CASSLGGTGSHTIYF.